This T cell receptor (beta chain) was profiled in a study of control samples from healthy donors and cancer patients. The assay was immunoSEQ multiplex PCR, and TCRdb's table has in-frame clones only and misses some. Its listing shows about 190,000 clones. CDR3 length: 12 amino acids. Trimming stripped 7 bases from V and 2 bases from J, with 8 bases between. The germline V gene encodes CDR1 LNHDA and CDR2 SQIVND (reference sequence). The clonotype comes from a woman in her twenties or thirties in good health. The chain has TRBV19 and TRBJ1-2; no clear D. Sequencing used blood. The CDR3 DNA reads TGTGCCAGTACAACGGCCAACTATGGCTACACCTTC. Translation: CASTTANYGYTF.